The clone carrying this T cell receptor beta chain was counted a few times. The antigen remains unidentified. Method: immunoSEQ multiplex PCR; TCRdb's copy keeps in-frame clones and lacks some. Of some 67,000 clones in the sample, about 83% were seen once. The CDR3 totals 15 residues. V gave up 7 bases and J gave up 5 bases, with 17 bases separating them. Germline V gene lookup returns CDR1 LNHDA and CDR2 SQIVND (reference sequence). The data derive from a study of a mutant IDH1 vaccine in newly diagnosed glioma. Overall study: Treated patients, roughly 62% male and roughly 38% female, averaged roughly 40 years of age. Patients arrived already treated with radiotherapy, temozolomide, or both, most having had both.

Study-wide results and caveats: Across multiple MHC alleles, approximately 93% of patients had vaccine-induced responses. Pseudoprogression showed no apparent link to changes in top peripheral T cell clonotypes.

Time point described: baseline, week 1 (first vaccination visit). Treatment given: pre-vaccination baseline after standard-of-care therapy. The chain joins TRBV19 to TRBJ1-4; weak D call: TRBD1 (5 bases). The source material was peripheral blood mononuclear cells (PBMCs), sampled from a glioma patient treated with radiotherapy, temozolomide or both. The TCR originated in a young woman with glioma. Some clones in this sample may be carry-over from other donors' samples. CDR3 region: CASILIGWGNEKLFF. The CDR3 DNA is TGTGCCAGTATTCTAATAGGATGGGGGAATGAAAAACTGTTTTTT.